The 18 T cell receptor beta chains below all came from one sample that was sequenced in a study of blood T cell repertoires in COVID-19. Some clones are missing from TCRdb's copy, which holds only in-frame ones; the method was immunoSEQ multiplex PCR. The sample contains roughly 440,000 clones, about 91% of which appear only once. The sample consisted of peripheral blood. The source of these receptors is a woman aged 45-65 years with COVID-19, enrolled during active disease.

V and J are TRBV28 and TRBJ2-3; TRBD2 agrees at 15 bases. CDR1 and CDR2 (germline): MDHEN, SYDVKM. This CDR3 has 17 amino acids. V shed 5 bases and J 8 bases; nucleotides not matched to a gene: 11. CDR3 DNA sequence: TGTGCCAGCAGTCCGCCTGGACTAGCGGGGGGGCGGGGTACGCAGTATTTT. Residues: CASSPPGLAGGRGTQYF.

V is TRBV6-5 and J is TRBJ1-2; perhaps TRBD1 as D (5 bases). CDR3 length: 13 amino acids. In germline, CDR1 is MNHEY, CDR2 SVGAGI. The ends were cut back, 2 bases at V and 7 bases at J, with 11 bases in the middle. The chain's CDR3 is CASSYGALGGYTF. The CDR3, as DNA: TGTGCCAGCAGTTACGGGGCGCTTGGTGGCTACACCTTC.

The DNA for the CDR3 is TGTGCCAGCAGTTACAGACAGAGGAACACTGAAGCTTTCTTT. This translates into CASSYRQRNTEAFF. V and J are TRBV6-5 and TRBJ1-1; TRBD1 is a possible D gene (5 bases). The CDR3 consists of 14 residues. Trimming took 2 bases from V and 1 from J, leaving 8 bases between them. Germline V gene lookup returns CDR1 MNHEY and CDR2 SVGAGI.

This clone came up once. The genes are TRBV6-6 and TRBJ1-5; D remains unclear. The CDR3 length is 13 residues. The germline CDR1 and CDR2 sequences are MNHNY and SVGAGI (reference sequence). Between the trimmed V and J ends, which lost 5 bases and 9 bases, there was a span of 14 bases. CDR3 sequence reads: CASSNWAEGPQHF. The CDR3 nucleotides read TGTGCCAGCAGTAACTGGGCCGAGGGGCCCCAGCATTTT.

The V call is TRBV9, the J call TRBJ1-2, with D unclear. CDR3 length: 15 amino acids. Germline loops: CDR1 SGDLS, CDR2 YYNGEE. Trimming cost V 0 bases and J 7 bases, with 16 bases left between them. The CDR3 sequence: CASSVAENAVSGYTF. CDR3 sequence (DNA): TGTGCCAGCAGCGTAGCGGAGAATGCGGTTTCTGGCTACACCTTC.

The chain carries TRBV7-9 and TRBJ1-6, with no clear D. Germline V gene data show CDR1 as SEHNR and CDR2 as FQNEAQ (reference sequence). Trimming took 1 base from V and 7 from J, leaving 11 bases between them. CDR3 length: 15 residues. CDR3 sequence: CASSLVLAGNSPLHF. DNA of the CDR3: TGTGCCAGCAGCTTAGTTCTGGCGGGCAATTCACCCCTCCACTTT.

J is TRBJ1-3 and V is TRBV2, with unresolved D. V was clipped by 4 bases and J by 4 bases, with 8 bases between them. Germline assignment: CDR1 SNHLY and CDR2 FYNNEI. The CDR3 length is 13 residues. The DNA of the CDR3 is TGTGCCAGCAGTGTTCTTGAGGGAAACACCATATATTTT. Its protein is CASSVLEGNTIYF. Looking up the rest from reference TRBV2 and TRBJ1-3 gives the full variable domain: EPEVTQTPSHQVTQMGQEVILRCVPISNHLYFYWYRQILGQKVEFLVSFYNNEISEKSEIFDDQFSVERPDGSNFTLKIRSTKLEDSAMYFCASSVLEGNTIYFGEGSWLTVV.

The chain links TRBV3-1 (or the pseudogene TRBV3-2) to TRBJ2-5; 10 nucleotides match TRBD2. V was pared by 4 bases and J by 9 bases, with 5 bases of the junction left unmatched. Germline V lookup: CDR1 LGHDT, CDR2 YNNKEL (reference sequence). The length of the CDR3 is 13 residues. CDR3 sequence: CASSPAGGEAQYF. In DNA, the CDR3 is TGTGCCAGCAGCCCAGCGGGGGGGGAGGCCCAGTACTTC.

This chain connects TRBV25-1 to TRBJ1-2; possibly TRBD1 for D (6 bases). The length of the CDR3 is 14 residues. CDR1 is MGHDK and CDR2 is SYGVNS in the germline V gene. The V gene lost 2 bases and the J gene lost 6 bases, with 13 bases spanning the gap. CDR3 nucleotide sequence: TGTGCCAGCAGTGAAATAGACACAGGGAATGGCTACACCTTC. This sequence encodes CASSEIDTGNGYTF.

In this sample, this clone turned up once. The V gene is TRBV9, the J gene TRBJ2-1; TRBD2 agrees at 9 bases. The CDR3 loop spans 17 amino acids. Trimming took 4 bases from V and 6 from J; bases not matched to a gene: 14. The germline V gene encodes CDR1 SGDLS and CDR2 YYNGEE. CDR3 DNA: TGTGCCAGCAGCCGCTCCGGGCTAGCGGGGTATGTCAATGAGCAGTTCTTC. Translated, it gives CASSRSGLAGYVNEQFF.

This clone was recorded a few times. The CDR3 loop reads CASSLRGRDRGAFF. For the CDR3, the DNA is TGTGCCAGCAGCTTAAGGGGCCGGGACAGAGGAGCTTTCTTT. This chain joins TRBV11-2 and TRBJ1-1, with 7 bases that match TRBD1. The V gene's germline CDR1 is SGHAT and CDR2 FQNNGV. The CDR3 contains 14 residues. V trimming: 2 bases; J trimming: 10 bases; junction bases outside the gene matches: 10.

The chain has TRBV19 and TRBJ1-4; D gene ambiguous. CDR3 length: 14 amino acids. Germline V lookup: CDR1 LNHDA, CDR2 SQIVND (reference sequence). V lost 1 base and J 6 bases, leaving 9 bases between the germline ends. The CDR3 DNA reads as TGTGCCAGTAGTATAGGAGAGGGTGATGAAAAACTGTTTTTT. It is translated as CASSIGEGDEKLFF.

The chain employs TRBV2 and TRBJ1-3; weak D call: TRBD1 (6 bases). Germline V CDR1 and CDR2: SNHLY, FYNNEI. The CDR3 totals 15 residues. Trimming shortened V by 5 bases and J by 0 bases, and 11 bases separated the two germline ends. The CDR3 here is CASSYTGTSGNTIYF. Written as DNA, the CDR3 is TGTGCCAGCAGTTATACAGGGACCTCTGGAAACACCATATATTTT.

This chain joins TRBV23-1 and TRBJ1-3; weak D call: TRBD1 (5 bases). TRBV23-1 is reported as an ORF; its role is uncertain. The CDR3 has 18 residues. V was shortened by 0 bases and J by 2 bases, with 17 bases between the two germline ends. The CDR3 here is CASSQSNGAGRPGNTIYF. For the CDR3, the DNA is TGCGCCAGCAGTCAATCTAACGGGGCGGGGAGACCTGGAAACACCATATATTTT.

V is TRBV27 and J is TRBJ2-7; D is unresolved. The CDR3 covers 14 residues. Germline CDR1 MNHEY, CDR2 SMNVEV (reference sequence). V lost 2 bases, J lost 4 bases, and 12 bases lay in between. The CDR3 bases are TGTGCCAGCAGTTTAGGTACATCACCTTACGAGCAGTACTTC. Translation: CASSLGTSPYEQYF.

Details on this clone: This same CDR3 is encoded by further DNA sequences in the sample. The chain couples TRBV6-5 to TRBJ1-1; 9 bases match TRBD1. The CDR3 loop spans 13 amino acids. Germline CDR1 and CDR2: MNHEY and SVGAGI. Unmatched junction bases numbered 3, after V lost 5 bases and J lost 5 bases. CDR3 loop: CASSPDRGTEAFF. CDR3 nucleotide sequence: TGTGCCAGCAGTCCCGACAGGGGGACTGAAGCTTTCTTT.

As DNA, the CDR3 is TGTGCCAGCAGTGCCGGGCCTACTAGCGGCGGCTACACCTTC. As protein: CASSAGPTSGGYTF. The rearrangement joins TRBV6-6 to TRBJ1-2; no firm D call. The CDR3 is made up of 14 amino acids. Per germline, CDR1 MNHNY and CDR2 SVGAGI (reference sequence). Deletions cut 5 bases from V and 8 bases from J, with 18 bases between.

CDR3 sequence (DNA): TGTGCCAGCAGGGACCGGGGGGCAGGAAACATTCAGTACTTC. It encodes CASRDRGAGNIQYF. The rearrangement links TRBV2 to TRBJ2-4; perhaps TRBD2 as D (7 bases). The germline V gene has CDR1 SNHLY and CDR2 FYNNEI. V was shortened by 6 bases and J by 6 bases, with 15 bases between the two germline ends. The CDR3 runs to 14 residues.